This T cell receptor beta chain comes out of a study of cytomegalovirus exposure and HLA in healthy donors (dated by TCRdb to about 2017). With respect to the entire study: In an earlier analysis of under 600 of the donors, less than 350 Gb of sequence data and 100 million or so unique TCR beta sequences from about 179 million T cells were reported. Approximately 300 gigabases of sequencing data and roughly 80 million unique TCR sequences made up an early release that covered about 640 HLA-typed donors. Among the approximately 400 genotyped donors, 75% to 90% belonged to the genetic ancestry cluster associated with self-reported Caucasian donors. The study aimed to test whether cataloging public T cell receptors could reveal signatures of past pathogen exposure. Using immunosequencing, the study profiled T cell repertoires from around 670 subjects and related those repertoires to cytomegalovirus serostatus. Besides the first cohort of roughly 660 subjects, a separate validation cohort made up of roughly 120 different subjects was used. The study combined high-throughput TCR immunosequencing, statistical association of individual TCRs with disease status, and machine learning to predict cytomegalovirus infection status. To study patterns of TCR occurrence, a later analysis re-analyzed previously published TCR beta repertoires from hundreds of donors and added high-resolution HLA genotyping. Rather than drawing on any new phenotypic data, the later analysis identified candidate immune exposures from TCR beta sequences and the way those sequences occurred across donors. An earlier analysis of several hundred of the donors applied high-throughput TCR beta sequencing to assess whether each TCR beta V gene segment acted as functional or pseudogenic. Donor age, sex, ethnicity and CMV serostatus were compiled alongside the repertoire data. Genome-wide SNP genotypes for about 60% of the 666 donors were used in a later genetic analysis, which treated that subset as a discovery cohort. All discovery cohort repertoires had been generated using a single sequencing platform. HLA typing included class I and class II loci at four-digit resolution. Typing coverage differed by locus: A, B, C, DRB1 and DQB1 were typed in roughly 629-640 donors, DQA1 in 500 to 550, DPA1 in over 600, and DPB1 in approximately 450. Roughly 5 DR-DQ haplotypes were handled as single units for association and clustering, since linkage in the cohort was strong. Across approximately 420 genotyped donors of the cohort, an average of roughly 250,000 unique TCR beta nucleotide sequences per donor were sequenced, and 15% to 20% of those sequences were non-productive. On the study overall, not on this receptor specifically: Presence/absence analyses assumed roughly uniform sequencing depth across donors, an assumption that may not hold. A later analysis found that HLA-associated TCR beta chains were more clonally expanded and had lower generation probabilities than equally common non-associated chains. According to a later genetic analysis, donors in an Asian-associated ancestry cluster had fewer N-insertions in productive TCRs than the approximately 670-donor mean. In a later analysis, several top co-occurrence clusters were reported to appear linked to parvovirus B19, influenza, CMV and Epstein-Barr virus. In a later analysis, most CMV-associated TCR beta chains were found to appear HLA-restricted, with HLA associations seemingly driven largely by CMV exposure. An association between a missense DCLRE1C variant and V-gene and J-gene trimming of TCR beta chains was found in a later genetic analysis and replicated in an independent cohort. In the study, approximately 160 TCR beta chains were listed as associated with cytomegalovirus. The sequencing pipeline was judged likely to have produced a cluster of highly shared sequence variants as a technical artifact. In an earlier analysis of approximately 590 of the donors, most TCR beta V segments were observed in productive rearrangements about 87% or about 30% of the time, broadly matching IMGT annotations. The classifier was reported to diagnose cytomegalovirus status with high specificity and sensitivity in both the original cohort and the validation cohort. Correlated functional status among segregating V segments might reflect linkage disequilibrium, but an unknown experimental factor could not be ruled out. Only TCR beta chains were sequenced in this cohort, and the absence of alpha or paired-chain data limited detectable features. The earlier analysis of 450 to 700 of the donors excluded roughly 17 rarely observed V segments, including chromosome 9 orphons, because counts were too low. A further reported finding was that TCR beta sequences accurately predicted the HLA-A and HLA-B alleles for most subjects in the first cohort. In vitro tests confirmed that a few of the cytomegalovirus-associated TCR beta chains recognize cytomegalovirus antigens. In a later analysis, the rate of TCR association differed among HLA loci, with DRB1 alleles having the most associated TCRs and HLA-C alleles having the fewest. While some public TCRs were present in many individuals, most TCR sequences turned up only very rarely across donors. For the cohort, immune exposure information was limited to CMV serostatus. Because HLA typing was missing for some donors at each locus, association tests included only the typed subset. At a false discovery rate of 0.05, a later analysis linked 15,000 to 20,000 TCR beta sequences to specific HLA alleles. Some IMGT-functional V segments, including TRBV6-2 and TRBV6-3, could not be told apart with the 87-base-pair reads, so those segments were excluded. When HLA alleles, especially DR and DQ, strongly co-occurred, TCR associations were difficult to assign to individual alleles. It was suggested by the authors that the approach could potentially be generalized to other disease states and immunological phenotypes.

The CDR3 covers 13 residues, taking in both the cysteine and the phenylalanine. Only the CDR3 part of the read is kept: 39 bases, read in frame from the first base. Reading the germline V gene gives CDR1 SGHNT and CDR2 YENEEA. At the junction V is shortened by 3 bases and J by 7 bases; bases outside the gene matches: 2. The cohort comprised under 700 healthy bone marrow donors. At the time of sampling, every cohort member was nominally healthy, though immune exposures that went unrecorded were likely present. The donor was CMV seropositive and belonged to the group of 250 to 300 seropositive cohort members. Every donor gave a peripheral blood sample, and the peripheral blood mononuclear cells from that sample were used for TCR beta sequencing. The Qiagen DNeasy Blood Extraction Kit was used to extract genomic DNA from the blood cell samples. Library preparation employed the immunoSEQ multiplex PCR assay. For the multiplex PCR, a mixture combining 60 forward primers for TCR Vbeta segments and 13 reverse primers for TCR Jbeta segments was used. Amplification of the CDR3 region of rearranged TCR beta genes was performed with a multiplex PCR assay on genomic DNA. The Illumina HiSeq System was used to sequence the amplified TCR beta libraries as 87-base-pair reads. The authors' analysis ran thus. A later analysis tallied 80 million to 95 million unique TCR beta chains across the approximately 670 repertoires, and some 12 million of those chains were shared by two or more donors. A nearest-neighbor algorithm error-corrected the raw reads and collapsed the reads into unique sequences, merging closely related sequences to remove PCR and sequencing errors. Alignment of CDR3 sequences to IMGT reference sequences was used to assign V, D and J gene segments. For a sequence to be retained, a match of at least six nucleotides was required to both a V gene segment and a J gene segment. Rearrangements were classified as productive when the CDR3 lacked stop codons and remained in frame with V and J, and all other rearrangements were classified as non-productive. CDR3 was defined by IMGT convention, running from the second conserved V-encoded cysteine to the conserved J-encoded phenylalanine. The earlier analysis of about 610 of the donors excluded any sequence lacking an unambiguous match to a single V gene segment. In an earlier analysis of more than 500 of the donors, a V segment was called functional when productive rearrangements were above 56.7%, and segregating when the standard deviation between donors exceeded 5%. A statistical classification framework was developed to diagnose cytomegalovirus status using the catalog of TCR beta chain sequences. In a later analysis, TCR nucleotide sequences were compared against IMGT/GENE-DB human TR gene sequences so that V and J genes could be assigned. The TCRdist pipeline was used in a later analysis to assign CDR3 sequences and most-parsimonious VDJ recombination scenarios. In a later analysis, each TCR beta chain was defined by its CDR3 amino acid sequence together with its V-gene family, and reads lacking a unique V-gene family were excluded. As a way to deal with suspected cross-contamination and a sequencing artifact, a later analysis dropped more than 500 nucleotide sequences that were highly shared and had low generation probability. In a later analysis, a clonal expansion index was calculated for each public chain from normalized within-repertoire ranks of inferred template counts. Generation probabilities in a later analysis came from a VDJ recombination model fitted to out-of-frame rearrangements, and those results were checked against IGoR. In a later analysis, hypergeometric tests were used to score TCR-TCR, TCR-HLA and TCR-CMV co-occurrence, with a repertoire-size bias correction applied to TCR pairs. In a later analysis, false discovery rates were estimated by permuting HLA or CMV assignments 20 times. In a later analysis, co-occurring TCRs were grouped using DBSCAN, with TCRdist sequence similarity added in when clustering inside HLA-allele-positive subsets. Repertoires with fewer than 30,000 or more than 120,000 public chains, plus five repertoires with anomalous nucleotide sharing, were excluded from co-occurrence clustering. Held by TCRdb, this immuneACCESS table contains in-frame sequences only and omits some clones. Under half of the omission traces to an unresolved V gene where checked; the cause of the rest is unknown. V and J calls plus clone size are reproduced from that table; the DNA served to infer D and trimming. The sample data list 140,000 to 150,000 clones, and 75% to 80% of these were observed just once. 2% to 3% of the sample lies in the top ten.

In this sample, this clone turned up a few times. No antigen is known for it. The sample holds no much larger clone one base away, and base qualities are not on file. What was sequenced was PBMCs. The TCR was taken from a woman between 18 and 30 years old in good health and CMV-seropositive. The rearrangement combines TRBV11-3 with TRBJ2-1, with 8 bases aligning to TRBD1. The DNA sequence is TGTGCCAGCAGCTTCAGGGGGCATAATGAGCAGTTCTTC. It codes for CASSFRGHNEQFF.